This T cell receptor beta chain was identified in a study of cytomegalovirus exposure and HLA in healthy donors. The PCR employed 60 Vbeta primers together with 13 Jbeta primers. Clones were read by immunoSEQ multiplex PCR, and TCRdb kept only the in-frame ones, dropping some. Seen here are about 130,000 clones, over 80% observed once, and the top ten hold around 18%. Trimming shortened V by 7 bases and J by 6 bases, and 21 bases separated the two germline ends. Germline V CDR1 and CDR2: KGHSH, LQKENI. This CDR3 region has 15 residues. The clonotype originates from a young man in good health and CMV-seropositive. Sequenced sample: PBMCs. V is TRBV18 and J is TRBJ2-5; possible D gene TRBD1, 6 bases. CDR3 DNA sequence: TGTGCCAGCTACCCCGGACAGTTTGAAAAGCAGACCCAGTACTTC. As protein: CASYPGQFEKQTQYF. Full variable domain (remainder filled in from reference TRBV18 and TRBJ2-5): NAGVMQNPRHLVRRRGQEARLRCSPMKGHSHVYWYRQLPEEGLKFMVYLQKENIIDESGMPKERFSAEFPKEGPSILRIQQVVRGDSAAYFCASYPGQFEKQTQYFGPGTRLLVL.